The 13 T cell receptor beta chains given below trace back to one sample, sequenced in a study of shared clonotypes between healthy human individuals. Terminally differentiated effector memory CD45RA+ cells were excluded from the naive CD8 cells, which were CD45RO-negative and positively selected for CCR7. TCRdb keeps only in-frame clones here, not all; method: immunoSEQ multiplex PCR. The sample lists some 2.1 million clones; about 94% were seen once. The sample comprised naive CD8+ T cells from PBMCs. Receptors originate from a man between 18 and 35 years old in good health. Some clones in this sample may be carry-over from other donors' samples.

The CDR3 nucleotides read TGTGCCAGTAAAATAGGCCTAGCCTACAATGAGCAGTTCTTC. This gives the protein CASKIGLAYNEQFF. V is TRBV19 and J is TRBJ2-1, with D uncertain. The V end lost 7 bases, the J end lost 2 bases, and 12 bases lay between the germline ends. CDR3 length: 14 amino acids. CDR1 and CDR2 (germline): LNHDA, SQIVND (reference sequence).

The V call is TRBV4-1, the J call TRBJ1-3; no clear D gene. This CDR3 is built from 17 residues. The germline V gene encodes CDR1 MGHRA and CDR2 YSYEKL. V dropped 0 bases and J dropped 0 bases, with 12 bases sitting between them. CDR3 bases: TGCGCCAGCAGCCAAGATCCGCCGTGGAACTCTGGAAACACCATATATTTT. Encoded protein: CASSQDPPWNSGNTIYF.

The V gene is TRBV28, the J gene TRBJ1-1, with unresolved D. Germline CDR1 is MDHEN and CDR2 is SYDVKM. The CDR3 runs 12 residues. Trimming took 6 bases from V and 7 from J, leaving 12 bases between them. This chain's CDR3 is CASSRRLLEAFF. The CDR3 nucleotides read TGTGCCAGCAGCCGTAGACTGCTTGAAGCTTTCTTT. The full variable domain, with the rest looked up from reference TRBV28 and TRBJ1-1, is DVKVTQSSRYLVKRTGEKVFLECVQDMDHENMFWYRQDPGLGLRLIYFSYDVKMKEKGDIPEGYSVSREKKERFSLILESASTNQTSMYLCASSRRLLEAFFGQGTRLTVV.

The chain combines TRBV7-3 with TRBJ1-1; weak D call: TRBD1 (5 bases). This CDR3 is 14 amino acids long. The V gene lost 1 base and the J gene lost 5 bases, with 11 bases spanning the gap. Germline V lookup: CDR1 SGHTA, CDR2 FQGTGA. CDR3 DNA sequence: TGTGCCAGCAGCTTAAGCAGGGTTGGGACTGAAGCTTTCTTT. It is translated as CASSLSRVGTEAFF.

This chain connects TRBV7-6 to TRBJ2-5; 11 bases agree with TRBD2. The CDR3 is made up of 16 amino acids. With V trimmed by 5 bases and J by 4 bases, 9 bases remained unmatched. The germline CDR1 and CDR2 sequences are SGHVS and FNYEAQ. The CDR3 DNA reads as TGTGCCAGCAGCGTTAGCGGGAGGGCCCTGGTAGAGACCCAGTACTTC. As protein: CASSVSGRALVETQYF.

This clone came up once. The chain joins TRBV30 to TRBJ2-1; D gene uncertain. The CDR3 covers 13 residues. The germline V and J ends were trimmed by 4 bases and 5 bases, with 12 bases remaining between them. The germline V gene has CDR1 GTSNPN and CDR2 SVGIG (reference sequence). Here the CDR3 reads CAWKGSPNNEQFF. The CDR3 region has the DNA TGTGCCTGGAAAGGCAGCCCTAACAATGAGCAGTTCTTC.

The CDR3 coding sequence is TGTGCAAGTCGCTTAAGGCTCTACGAGCAGTACTTC. Its protein product is CASRLRLYEQYF. The chain links TRBV12-2 to TRBJ2-7. TRBV12-2 constitutes a pseudogene. The CDR3 runs to 12 residues.

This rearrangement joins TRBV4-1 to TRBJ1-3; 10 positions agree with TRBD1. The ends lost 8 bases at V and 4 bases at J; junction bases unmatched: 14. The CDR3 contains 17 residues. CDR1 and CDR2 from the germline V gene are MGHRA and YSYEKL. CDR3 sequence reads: CASSPPGQGIAGNTIYF. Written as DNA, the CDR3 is TGCGCCAGCTCACCTCCGGGACAGGGGATAGCGGGAAACACCATATATTTT.

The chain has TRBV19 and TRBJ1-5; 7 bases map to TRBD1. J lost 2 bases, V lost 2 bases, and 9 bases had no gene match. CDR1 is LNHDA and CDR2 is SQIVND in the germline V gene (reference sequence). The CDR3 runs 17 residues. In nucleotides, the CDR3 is TGTGCCAGTAGTATAACCCGACAGGGTGCGCGCAATCAGCCCCAGCATTTT. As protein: CASSITRQGARNQPQHF.

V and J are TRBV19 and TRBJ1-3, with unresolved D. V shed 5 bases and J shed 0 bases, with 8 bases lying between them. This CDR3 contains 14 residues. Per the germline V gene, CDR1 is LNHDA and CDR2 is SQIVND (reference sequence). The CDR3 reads CASSGFSSGNTIYF. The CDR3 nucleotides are TGTGCCAGTAGTGGATTCTCCTCTGGAAACACCATATATTTT.

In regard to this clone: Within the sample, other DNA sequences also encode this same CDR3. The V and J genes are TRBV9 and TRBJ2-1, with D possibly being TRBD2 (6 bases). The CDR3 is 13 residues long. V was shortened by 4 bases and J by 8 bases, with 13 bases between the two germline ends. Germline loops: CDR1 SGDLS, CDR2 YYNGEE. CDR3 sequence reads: CASSSGTSYEQFF. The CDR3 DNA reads TGTGCCAGCAGCTCCGGGACTTCCTATGAGCAGTTCTTC.

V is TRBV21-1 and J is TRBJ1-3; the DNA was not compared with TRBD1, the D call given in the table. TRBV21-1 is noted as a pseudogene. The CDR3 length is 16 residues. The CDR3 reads CASSKWKGDSGNTIYF. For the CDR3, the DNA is TGTGCCAGCAGCAAGTGGAAGGGGGACTCTGGAAACACCATATATTTT.

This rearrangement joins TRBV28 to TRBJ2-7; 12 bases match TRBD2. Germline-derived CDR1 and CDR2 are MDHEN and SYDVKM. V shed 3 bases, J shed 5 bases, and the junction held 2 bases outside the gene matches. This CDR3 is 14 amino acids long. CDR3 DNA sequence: TGTGCCAGCAGTTTCCGACTAGCGGGAGACGAGCAGTACTTC. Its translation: CASSFRLAGDEQYF.